Here is one T cell receptor beta chain with its context. CDR3 size: 11 residues. CDR1 is SGHTS, CDR2 YDEGEE, per germline. V lost 4 bases and J 8 bases, leaving 9 bases between the germline ends. Seattle cases were enrolled at active infection and followed longitudinally. These data come from a study of blood T cell repertoires in COVID-19. Study information: The analysed material was cDNA or gDNA that came from T cells, B-cell-depleted T cells, or PBMCs.

In the authors' workflow: Using reference gene primer amplification, nucleated cell counts were estimated. Profiling relied on immunoSEQ multiplex PCR, and the TCRdb table lists in-frame clones only, not all of them. V and J calls plus clone size are reproduced from that table; the DNA served to infer D and trimming. The sample lists about 120,000 clones; over 75% were seen once. Sequenced material: peripheral blood. The chain uses TRBV5-8 and TRBJ1-1; TRBD1 is a possible D gene (5 bases). The clonotype comes from a man in his thirties or forties with COVID-19, enrolled during active disease. The CDR3 DNA reads as TGTGCCAGCAGCGAACCAGGGGAAGCTTTCTTT. Protein: CASSEPGEAFF.